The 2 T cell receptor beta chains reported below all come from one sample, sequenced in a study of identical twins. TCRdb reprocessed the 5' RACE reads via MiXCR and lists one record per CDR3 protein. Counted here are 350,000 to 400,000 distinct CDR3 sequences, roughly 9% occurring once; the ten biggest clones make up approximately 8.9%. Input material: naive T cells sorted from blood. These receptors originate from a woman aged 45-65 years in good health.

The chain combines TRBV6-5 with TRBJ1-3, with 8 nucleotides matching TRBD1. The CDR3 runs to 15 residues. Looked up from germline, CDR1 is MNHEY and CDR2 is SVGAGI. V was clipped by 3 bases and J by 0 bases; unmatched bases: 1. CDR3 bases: TGTGCCAGCAGTTATACAGGGGGCTCTGGAAACACCATATATTTT. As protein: CASSYTGGSGNTIYF.

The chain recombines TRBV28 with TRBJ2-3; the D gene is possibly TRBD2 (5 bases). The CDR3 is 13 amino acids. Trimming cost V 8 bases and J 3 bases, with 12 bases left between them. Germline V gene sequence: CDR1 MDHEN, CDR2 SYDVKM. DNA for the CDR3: TGTGCCAGCCTCCCGGGGTCGACAGATACGCAGTATTTT. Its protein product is CASLPGSTDTQYF.